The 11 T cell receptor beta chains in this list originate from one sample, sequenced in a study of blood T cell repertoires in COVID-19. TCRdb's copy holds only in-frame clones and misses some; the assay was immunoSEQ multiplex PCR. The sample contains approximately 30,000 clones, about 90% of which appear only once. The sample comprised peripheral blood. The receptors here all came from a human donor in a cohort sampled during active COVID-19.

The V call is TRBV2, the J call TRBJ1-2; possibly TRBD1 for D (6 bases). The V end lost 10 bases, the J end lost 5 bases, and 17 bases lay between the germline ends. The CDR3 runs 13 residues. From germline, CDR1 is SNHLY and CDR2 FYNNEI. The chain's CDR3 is CATYRQAAYGYTF. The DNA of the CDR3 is TGTGCCACCTACAGACAGGCTGCTTATGGCTACACCTTC.

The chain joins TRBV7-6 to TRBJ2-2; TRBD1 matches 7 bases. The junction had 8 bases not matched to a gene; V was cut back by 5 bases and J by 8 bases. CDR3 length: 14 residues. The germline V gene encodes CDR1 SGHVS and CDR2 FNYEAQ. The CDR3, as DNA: TGTGCCAGCAGCCCTGTCCCGGGACAGGGGGAGCTGTTTTTT. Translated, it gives CASSPVPGQGELFF.

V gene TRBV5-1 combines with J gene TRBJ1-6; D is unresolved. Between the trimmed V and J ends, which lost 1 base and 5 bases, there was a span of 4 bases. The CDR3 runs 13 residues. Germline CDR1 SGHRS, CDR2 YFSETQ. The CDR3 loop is CASSLSDNSPLHF. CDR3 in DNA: TGCGCCAGCAGCTTGTCGGATAATTCACCCCTCCACTTT.

CDR3 amino acids: CASRPGAQGAYGYTF. CDR3 bases: TGTGCCAGCAGACCAGGCGCACAGGGGGCCTATGGCTACACCTTC. The chain links TRBV6-5 to TRBJ1-2; 9 nucleotides match TRBD1. Per the germline V gene, CDR1 is MNHEY and CDR2 is SVGAGI. The CDR3 totals 15 residues. The junction had 9 bases not matched to a gene; V was cut back by 6 bases and J by 4 bases.

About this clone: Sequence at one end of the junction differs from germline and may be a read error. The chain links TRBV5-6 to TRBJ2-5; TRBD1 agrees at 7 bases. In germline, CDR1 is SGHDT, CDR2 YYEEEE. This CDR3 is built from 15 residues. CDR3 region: CASSFTGDSQGTQYF. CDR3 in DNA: TGTGCCAGCAGCTTCACAGGGGATTCGCAAGGGACCCAGTACTTC. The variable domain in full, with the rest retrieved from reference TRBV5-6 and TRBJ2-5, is DAGVTQSPTHLIKTRGQQVTLRCSPKSGHDTVSWYQQALGQGPQFIFQYYEEEERQRGNFPDRFSGHQFPNYSSELNVNALLLGDSALYLCASSFTGDSQGTQYFGPGTRLLVL.

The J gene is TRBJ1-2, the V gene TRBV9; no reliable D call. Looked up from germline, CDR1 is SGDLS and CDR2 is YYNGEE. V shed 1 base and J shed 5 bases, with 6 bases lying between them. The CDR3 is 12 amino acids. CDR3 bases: TGTGCCAGCAGCGTACTCTCGTATGGCTACACCTTC. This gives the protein CASSVLSYGYTF.

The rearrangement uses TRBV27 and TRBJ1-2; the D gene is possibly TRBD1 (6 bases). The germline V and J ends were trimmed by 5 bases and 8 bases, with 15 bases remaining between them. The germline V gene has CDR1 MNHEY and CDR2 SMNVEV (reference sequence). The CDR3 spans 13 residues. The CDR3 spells CASSPRTASGYTF. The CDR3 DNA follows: TGTGCCAGCAGTCCCCGGACAGCATCCGGCTACACCTTC.

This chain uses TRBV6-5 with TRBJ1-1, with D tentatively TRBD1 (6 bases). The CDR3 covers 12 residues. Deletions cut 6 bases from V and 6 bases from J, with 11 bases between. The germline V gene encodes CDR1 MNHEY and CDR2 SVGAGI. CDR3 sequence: CASSQTGAEAFF. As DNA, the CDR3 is TGTGCCAGCAGCCAGACAGGCGCTGAAGCTTTCTTT.

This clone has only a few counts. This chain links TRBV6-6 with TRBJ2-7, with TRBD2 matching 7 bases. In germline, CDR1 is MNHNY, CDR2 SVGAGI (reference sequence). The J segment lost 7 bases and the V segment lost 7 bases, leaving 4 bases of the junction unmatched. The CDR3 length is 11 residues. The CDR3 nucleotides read TGTGCCAGCACTTCGGGGGGAGAGCAGTACGTC. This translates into CASTSGGEQYV.

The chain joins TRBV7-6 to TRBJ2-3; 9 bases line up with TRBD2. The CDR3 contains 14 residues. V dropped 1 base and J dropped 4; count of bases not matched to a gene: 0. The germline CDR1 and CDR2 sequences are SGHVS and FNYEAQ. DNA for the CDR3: TGTGCCAGCAGCTTAGGGACTAGCGCAGATACGCAGTATTTT. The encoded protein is CASSLGTSADTQYF.

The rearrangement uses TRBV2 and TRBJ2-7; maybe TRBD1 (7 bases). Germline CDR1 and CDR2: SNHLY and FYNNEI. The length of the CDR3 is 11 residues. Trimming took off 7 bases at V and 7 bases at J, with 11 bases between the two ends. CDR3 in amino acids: CASTQGREQYV. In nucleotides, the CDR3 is TGTGCCAGCACACAGGGGAGGGAGCAGTACGTC.